A single T cell receptor beta chain is shown here with its context. Its target is unknown. The sample comes from a study of T cells expressing NK-cell markers. About the research overall: HCMV serostatus: seven of eight sequenced donors positive, one negative.

In generating TCR beta cDNA, 5'RACE template switching with UMIs was used. Reprocessing the 5' RACE reads, TCRdb reports a single entry for every CDR3 protein and omits DNA. The sample has hundreds of thousands of distinct CDR3 sequences. General study results and limits: Dominant NKG2C+ clonotypes accounted for roughly 1.0-7.0% of CD8+ T cells in six donors. The CD3+CD56-NKG2C+ fraction of a handful of donors was also led by these clonotypes.

The sample taken for sequencing was blood T cells: a sorted CD56 or NKG2C T cell subset, CD4+ or CD8+ T cells, or bulk PBMC T cells (not recorded which). This TCR came from a woman aged 18 to 75 in good health.

This CDR3 is CASSLGPGQEQFF. The chain employs TRBV7-2 and TRBJ2-1; TCRdb picks TRBD1, but there is no DNA to check that call. Germline V gene data show CDR1 as SGHTA and CDR2 as FQGNSA. The CDR3 is 13 residues long.